The clone carrying this T cell receptor (beta chain) was counted a few times. The record originates from a study of cytomegalovirus exposure and HLA in healthy donors. The CDR3 extends over 14 amino acids. Germline CDR1 reads GTSNPN; CDR2 reads SVGIG (reference sequence). V gave up 1 base and J gave up 0 bases, with 10 bases separating them. The PCR ran on 60 Vbeta and 13 Jbeta primers. The method was immunoSEQ multiplex PCR; TCRdb's version includes in-frame clones alone and lacks a portion of them. The sample yields about 93,000 clones, roughly 77% seen once. J is TRBJ2-7 and V is TRBV30, with a possible D match to TRBD2 (6 bases). Sequencing was performed on PBMCs. The receptor was isolated from a man aged 25 to 40 in good health and CMV-seronegative. For the CDR3, the DNA is TGTGCCTGGAGTGCCCCCGGGGGCTCCTACGAGCAGTACTTC. Translated: CAWSAPGGSYEQYF.